Shown below are 17 T cell receptor beta chains from a single sample sequenced in a study of cytomegalovirus exposure and HLA in healthy donors. PCR involved 60 Vbeta and 13 Jbeta primers. The assay was immunoSEQ multiplex PCR, and TCRdb's table has in-frame clones only and misses some. Found here are about 100,000 clones, around 74% of them singletons; the top ten hold around an eighth. Sequenced: PBMCs. The receptor set was obtained from a male donor in good health and CMV-seropositive.

In its sample, this clone was seen a few times. The CDR3 spells CASSHTRTTTDTQYF. The CDR3 DNA follows: TGTGCCAGCAGTCATACACGGACTACCACAGATACGCAGTATTTT. This chain uses TRBV27 with TRBJ2-3; tentatively, D is TRBD2 (6 bases). Germline values: CDR1 MNHEY, CDR2 SMNVEV (reference sequence). The V gene lost 5 bases and the J gene lost 2 bases, with 14 bases spanning the gap. This CDR3 has 15 amino acids.

This chain links TRBV25-1 with TRBJ1-2, with D unresolved. Per the germline V gene, CDR1 is MGHDK and CDR2 is SYGVNS. Trimming left V 1 base short and J 4 bases short, with 10 bases between. The length of the CDR3 is 14 residues. For the CDR3, the DNA is TGTGCCAGCAGTGAATCAAGCCAAGCCTATGGCTACACCTTC. Protein sequence: CASSESSQAYGYTF.

The gene calls are TRBV2 and TRBJ1-1; possible D gene TRBD1, 6 bases. V gave up 7 bases and J gave up 2 bases, with 8 bases separating them. Per germline, CDR1 SNHLY and CDR2 FYNNEI. The CDR3 runs 12 residues. CDR3 protein: CASKQGNTEAFF. The CDR3 DNA is TGTGCCAGCAAACAGGGAAACACTGAAGCTTTCTTT.

The rearrangement links TRBV4-2 to TRBJ2-1, with TRBD2 matching 13 bases. The CDR3 consists of 17 residues. The germline V gene has CDR1 LGHNA and CDR2 YNFKEQ. The V gene end was trimmed by 0 bases and the J gene end by 8 bases; junction bases not matched to a gene: 7. In DNA, the CDR3 is TGTGCCAGCAGCCAAGATACTAGCGGGGGGGCCGAAGATGAGCAGTTCTTC. Translated, it gives CASSQDTSGGAEDEQFF.

The chain carries TRBV7-9 and TRBJ2-7, with TRBD1 identical over 9 bases. The CDR3 loop spans 16 amino acids. The V gene's germline CDR1 is SEHNR and CDR2 FQNEAQ (reference sequence). Trimming took 1 base from V and 5 from J; bases not matched to a gene: 9. The CDR3 coding sequence is TGTGCCAGCAGCTTAGGTAGGGACAGGGTCATGCACGAGCAGTACTTC. Protein sequence: CASSLGRDRVMHEQYF.

The count of this clone is one. The genes are TRBV4-3 and TRBJ1-4; D uncertain. CDR1 LGHNA and CDR2 YSLEER come from the germline V gene. With 1 base removed from V and 7 bases from J, the gap between germline ends came to 13 bases. The CDR3 length is 15 residues. The CDR3 reads CASSQGPGKAEKLFF. CDR3 sequence (DNA): TGCGCCAGCAGCCAAGGTCCGGGAAAGGCTGAAAAACTGTTTTTT.

The chain employs TRBV4-1 and TRBJ1-2; 9 bases map to TRBD1. The J segment lost 6 bases and the V segment lost 4 bases, leaving 3 bases of the junction unmatched. This CDR3 has 13 residues. CDR1 and CDR2 (germline): MGHRA, YSYEKL. CDR3 region: CASSRTGGDGYTF. Written as DNA, the CDR3 is TGCGCCAGCAGCCGTACAGGGGGCGATGGCTACACCTTC.

This chain connects TRBV19 to TRBJ1-2; TRBD1 might be the D (5 bases). The germline V gene has CDR1 LNHDA and CDR2 SQIVND (reference sequence). CDR3 length: 12 residues. Trimming shortened V by 5 bases and J by 5 bases, and 9 bases separated the two germline ends. The CDR3 is CASSDQGYGYTF. As DNA, the CDR3 is TGTGCCAGTAGTGATCAGGGTTATGGCTACACCTTC. Based on the CDR3 plus reference TRBV19 and TRBJ1-2, the full variable domain is DGGITQSPKYLFRKEGQNVTLSCEQNLNHDAMYWYRQDPGQGLRLIYYSQIVNDFQKGDIAEGYSVSREKKESFPLTVTSAQKNPTAFYLCASSDQGYGYTFGSGTRLTVV.

V gene TRBV5-4 combines with J gene TRBJ1-2; maybe TRBD1 (6 bases). The germline CDR1 and CDR2 sequences are SGHNT and YYREEE (reference sequence). Between the trimmed V and J ends, which lost 6 bases and 3 bases, there was a span of 18 bases. The length of the CDR3 is 15 residues. The CDR3 reads CASTAQGGTYYGYTF. The CDR3, as DNA: TGTGCCAGCACCGCCCAAGGGGGTACATACTATGGCTACACCTTC.

CDR3 sequence (DNA): TGTGCCAGCAGTCCAGGGGACAATAATTCACCCCTCCACTTT. Translation: CASSPGDNNSPLHF. The gene calls are TRBV6-5 and TRBJ1-6; maybe TRBD1 (6 bases). CDR3 length equals 14 residues. V gave up 5 bases and J gave up 5 bases, with 10 bases separating them. CDR1 and CDR2 (germline): MNHEY, SVGAGI.

The CDR3 bases are TGTGCCACCAGCAGAGTCCTCTCCTATAATTCACCCCTCCACTTT. Its protein product is CATSRVLSYNSPLHF. This sequence joins TRBV15 and TRBJ1-6; no firm D call. CDR1 LNHNV and CDR2 YYDKDF come from the germline V gene (reference sequence). The CDR3 spans 15 residues. V was pared by 1 base and J by 0 bases, with 4 bases between.

Here the CDR3 reads CASRGTASSGYGYTF. The DNA for the CDR3 is TGTGCCAGTAGAGGGACAGCTTCCTCAGGCTATGGCTACACCTTC. The chain links TRBV19 to TRBJ1-2, with 7 bases matching TRBD1. The ends lost 6 bases at V and 4 bases at J; junction bases unmatched: 11. The CDR3 covers 15 residues. Germline V gene sequence: CDR1 LNHDA, CDR2 SQIVND (reference sequence).

The V and J genes are TRBV2 and TRBJ1-3; maybe TRBD1 (6 bases). The CDR3 runs to 16 residues. The ends were cut back, 3 bases at V and 0 bases at J, with 12 bases in the middle. Germline lookup yields CDR1 SNHLY and CDR2 FYNNEI. The DNA of the CDR3 is TGTGCCAGCAGTGACAGACAGGCGATCTCTGGAAACACCATATATTTT. This codes for CASSDRQAISGNTIYF.

The chain is built from TRBV30 and TRBJ1-5, with 9 positions matching TRBD1. Germline V gene lookup returns CDR1 GTSNPN and CDR2 SVGIG (reference sequence). V trimming: 2 bases; J trimming: 7 bases; junction bases outside the gene matches: 9. The CDR3 loop spans 15 amino acids. CDR3 DNA sequence: TGTGCCTGGAGTCCGACGGACAGGGGAGGCCAGCCCCAGCATTTT. Amino acid sequence: CAWSPTDRGGQPQHF.

This clone was counted once. The chain has TRBV6-5 and TRBJ2-6; 7 nucleotides line up with TRBD2. The ends lost 6 bases at V and 2 bases at J; junction bases unmatched: 4. The CDR3 consists of 15 residues. Germline V gene data show CDR1 as MNHEY and CDR2 as SVGAGI. The CDR3 is CASSPRGAGANVLTF. The CDR3 DNA sequence: TGTGCCAGCAGCCCCCGGGGGGCTGGGGCCAACGTCCTGACTTTC.

The chain has TRBV5-4 and TRBJ2-3, with unresolved D. The V gene lost 4 bases and the J gene lost 6 bases, with 6 bases spanning the gap. Germline loops: CDR1 SGHNT, CDR2 YYREEE (reference sequence). This CDR3 has 11 residues. This CDR3 reads CASSQMDTQYF. The CDR3 nucleotides read TGTGCCAGCAGCCAGATGGATACGCAGTATTTT.

A single count supports this clone. The genes are TRBV6-5 and TRBJ1-2; 8 bases line up with TRBD1. With 0 bases clipped from V and 8 bases from J, the junction kept 5 bases outside the gene matches. CDR1 MNHEY and CDR2 SVGAGI come from the germline V gene. The CDR3 is 14 residues long. The CDR3 loop reads CASSYSSRDRGYTF. The CDR3, as DNA: TGTGCCAGCAGTTACTCTTCCCGGGACAGGGGCTACACCTTC.